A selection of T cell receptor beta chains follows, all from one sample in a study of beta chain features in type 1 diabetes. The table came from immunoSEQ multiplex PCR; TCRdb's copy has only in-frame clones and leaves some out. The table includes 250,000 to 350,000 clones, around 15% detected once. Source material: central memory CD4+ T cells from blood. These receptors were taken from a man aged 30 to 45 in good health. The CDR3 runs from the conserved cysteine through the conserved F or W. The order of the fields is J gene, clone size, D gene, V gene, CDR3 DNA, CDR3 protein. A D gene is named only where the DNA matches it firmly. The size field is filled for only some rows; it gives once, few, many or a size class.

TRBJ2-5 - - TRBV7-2 TGTGCCAGCAGCCTCTTTAGGGGTTTGGAGACCCAGTACTTC CASSLFRGLETQYF
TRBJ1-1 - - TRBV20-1 TGCAGTGCTTGGGGGTCTGAAGCTTTCTTT CSAWGSEAFF
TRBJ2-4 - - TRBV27 TGTGCCAGCAGTTTAAGTTACGCCAAAAACATTCAGTACTTC CASSLSYAKNIQYF
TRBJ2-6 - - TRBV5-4 TGTGCCAGCAGCGGGGGAGGGACACTCTCTGGGGCCAACGTCCTGACTTTC CASSGGGTLSGANVLTF
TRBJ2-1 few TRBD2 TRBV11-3 TGTGCCAGCAGCACGGGACTAGCGGGTTACAATGAGCAGTTCTTC CASSTGLAGYNEQFF
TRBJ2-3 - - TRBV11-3 TGTGCCAGCAGCGAAGGACGGGTCACAGATACGCAGTATTTT CASSEGRVTDTQYF
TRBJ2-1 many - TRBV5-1 TGCGCCAGCAGCTTGGCCTCTCGGGGTGAGCAGTTCTTC CASSLASRGEQFF
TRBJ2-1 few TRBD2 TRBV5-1 TGCGCCAGCAGCTTTGCTAGCGGGAGGTACGAGCAGTTCTTC CASSFASGRYEQFF
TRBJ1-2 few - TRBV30 TGTGCCTGGAGGAAAGGTGGGGGCTACACCTTC CAWRKGGGYTF
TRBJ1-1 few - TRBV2 TGTGCCAGCACAGGGAGAGAGAATACTGAAGCTTTCTTT CASTGRENTEAFF
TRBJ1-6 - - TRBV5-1 TGCGCCAGCAGCTTGGCCGAGTTTGGGCCGGATAATTCACCCCTCCACTTT CASSLAEFGPDNSPLHF
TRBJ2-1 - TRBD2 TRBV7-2 TGTGCCAGCAGCTTTAGCGGGAGCTCCTACAATGAGCAGTTCTTC CASSFSGSSYNEQFF
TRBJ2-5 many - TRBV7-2 TGTGCCAGCAGCCTAGGGTTCCAAGAGACCCAGTACTTC CASSLGFQETQYF
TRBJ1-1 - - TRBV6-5 TGTGCCAGCAGACGGAACACTGAAGCTTTCTTT CASRRNTEAFF
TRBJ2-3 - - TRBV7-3 TGTGCCAGCAGCGCCCGGGGAGCAGATACGCAGTATTTT CASSARGADTQYF
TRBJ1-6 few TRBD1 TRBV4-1 TGCGCCAGCAGCCCAAGGGACAGGGTGGATAATTCACCCCTCCACTTT CASSPRDRVDNSPLHF
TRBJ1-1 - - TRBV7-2 TGTGCCAGCAGCCACAGGTTGGACACTGAAGCTTTCTTT CASSHRLDTEAFF
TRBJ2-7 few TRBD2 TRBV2 TGTGCCAGCTCCACGGGGGGGAGCTCCTACGAGCAGTACTTC CASSTGGSSYEQYF
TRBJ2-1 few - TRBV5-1 TGCGCCAGCAGCTTCAACAGAAAGAATGAGCAGTTCTTC CASSFNRKNEQFF
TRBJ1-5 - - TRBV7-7 TGTGCCAGCAGCTCGAACATCAGGGGACAGCCCCAGCATTTT CASSSNIRGQPQHF
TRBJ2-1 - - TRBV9 TGTGCCAGCAGCGTAGAGGAGGGGTCTGCGAATGAGCAGTTCTTC CASSVEEGSANEQFF
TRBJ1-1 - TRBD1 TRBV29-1 TGCAGCGTTACGTACCAGGGGGTCCTTTTGAACACTGAAGCTTTCTTT CSVTYQGVLLNTEAFF
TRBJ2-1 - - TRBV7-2 TGTGCCAGCAGACCGGGGAGCTACAATGAGCAGTTCTTC CASRPGSYNEQFF
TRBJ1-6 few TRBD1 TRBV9 TGTGCCAGCAGCCAGACGGCGACAGGGAGGGATTCACCCCTCCACTTT CASSQTATGRDSPLHF
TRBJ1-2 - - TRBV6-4 TGTGCCAGCAGGGGGGACCTCGGCGATGGCTACACCTTC CASRGDLGDGYTF
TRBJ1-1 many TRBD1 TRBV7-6 TGTGCCAGCAGCTCACAACAGGGGACGATGAACACTGAAGCTTTCTTT CASSSQQGTMNTEAFF
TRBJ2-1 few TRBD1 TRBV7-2 TGTGCCAGCAGCTTAGGTCCGGGACAGGGGGCTAGTGAGCAGTTCTTC CASSLGPGQGASEQFF
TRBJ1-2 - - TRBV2 TGTGCCAGCAGCCCTGAATCTAGACTGGGAGGTTATGGCTACACCTTC CASSPESRLGGYGYTF
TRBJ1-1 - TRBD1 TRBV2 TGTGCCAGCAGCGACAGGGGGCACACTGAAGCTTTCTTT CASSDRGHTEAFF
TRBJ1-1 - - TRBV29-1 TGCAGCGTGGCAGGCCTGTCCTTGAGGAACACTGAAGCTTTCTTT CSVAGLSLRNTEAFF
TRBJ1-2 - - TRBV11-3 TGTGCCAGCAGCCCCTCCGGGACCCAAGGCGGCTACACCTTC CASSPSGTQGGYTF
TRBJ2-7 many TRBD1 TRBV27 TGTGCCAGCAGTTTCTTGGGACAGGCTACCTACGAGCAGTACTTC CASSFLGQATYEQYF
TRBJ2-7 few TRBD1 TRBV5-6 TGTGCCAGCAGGGGACAGGCAAAGCGGGCCTACGAGCAGTACTTC CASRGQAKRAYEQYF
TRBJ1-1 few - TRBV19 TGTGCCAGTAGTATAAACCGGGACACCAGCCGACTAACTGAAGCTTTCTTT CASSINRDTSRLTEAFF
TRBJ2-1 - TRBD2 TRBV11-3 TGTGCCAGCAGCTTAGGTAGCGGGGTTTACAATGAGCAGTTCTTC CASSLGSGVYNEQFF
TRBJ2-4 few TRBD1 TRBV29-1 TGCAGCGTAGCTTTTGGACAGGGGACTAAAATGGACATTCAGTACTTC CSVAFGQGTKMDIQYF
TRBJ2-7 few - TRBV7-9 TGTGCCAGCAGCTCGGGAGGGACAGGGAGTCCGGGCGAGCAGTACTTC CASSSGGTGSPGEQYF
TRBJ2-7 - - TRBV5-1 TGCGCCAGCAGCTTGGACTACGAGCAGTACTTC CASSLDYEQYF
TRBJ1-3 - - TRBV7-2 TGTGCCAGCAGCTTAGCCTTCCGCTCTGGAAACACCATATATTTT CASSLAFRSGNTIYF
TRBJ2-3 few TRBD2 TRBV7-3 TGTGCCAGCAGCGAAAGCGGGATCAGCACAGATACGCAGTATTTT CASSESGISTDTQYF
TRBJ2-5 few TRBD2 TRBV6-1 TGTGCCAGCAGTGCGACTAGCGGACGAGGGAACCAGTACTTC CASSATSGRGNQYF
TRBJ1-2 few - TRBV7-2 TGTGCCAGCACCATCCTCCAGTATGGCTACACCTTC CASTILQYGYTF
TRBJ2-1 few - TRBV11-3 TGTGCCAGCAGCTTAGCGGTTAGCCATTACAATGAGCAGTTCTTC CASSLAVSHYNEQFF
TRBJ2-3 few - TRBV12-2 TGTGCAAGTCGCTTAGGTGGGCTAGCTGGTGTCGGCGATACGCAGTATTTT CASRLGGLAGVGDTQYF
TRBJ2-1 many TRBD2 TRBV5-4 TGTGCCAGCAGGAGGACTAGCGGAAACAATGAGCAGTTCTTC CASRRTSGNNEQFF